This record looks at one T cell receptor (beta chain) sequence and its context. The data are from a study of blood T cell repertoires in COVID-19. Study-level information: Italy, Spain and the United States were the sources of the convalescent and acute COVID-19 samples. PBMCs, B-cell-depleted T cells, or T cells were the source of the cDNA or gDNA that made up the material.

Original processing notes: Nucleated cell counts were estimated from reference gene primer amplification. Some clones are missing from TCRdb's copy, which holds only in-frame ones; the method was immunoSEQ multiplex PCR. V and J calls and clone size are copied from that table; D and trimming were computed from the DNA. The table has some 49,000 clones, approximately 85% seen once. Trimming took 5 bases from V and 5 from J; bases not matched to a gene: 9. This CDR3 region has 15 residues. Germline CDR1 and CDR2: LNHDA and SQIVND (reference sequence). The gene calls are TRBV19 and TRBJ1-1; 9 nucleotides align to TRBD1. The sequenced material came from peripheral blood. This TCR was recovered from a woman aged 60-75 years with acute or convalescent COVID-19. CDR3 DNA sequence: TGTGCCAGTAGTTTACCGGGACAGGGACGGACTGAAGCTTTCTTT. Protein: CASSLPGQGRTEAFF.